The entry that follows covers one T cell receptor beta chain sequence. Sequencing used immunoSEQ multiplex PCR; TCRdb keeps in-frame clones, though not all of them. Of some 150,000 clones in the sample, more than 80% are singletons; the top ten hold around 1.6%. The data stem from a study of blood T cell repertoires in COVID-19. This clonotype originated in a woman younger than 35 who had been exposed to COVID-19. Sequences were obtained from PBMCs or T cells enriched from blood (not recorded which).

CDR3 region: CASSGLAGGEQYF. In DNA form, the CDR3 reads TGCGCCAGCAGCGGACTAGCGGGAGGCGAGCAGTACTTC. The chain employs TRBV5-1 and TRBJ2-7; 14 bases align to TRBD2. Germline lookup yields CDR1 SGHRS and CDR2 YFSETQ. This CDR3 is built from 13 residues. The V gene end was trimmed by 4 bases and the J gene end by 6 bases; junction bases not matched to a gene: 0.